These T cell receptor beta chains were read from a single sample in a study of blood T cell repertoires in COVID-19. Produced via immunoSEQ multiplex PCR; TCRdb's table is partial and in-frame only. The sample has roughly 200,000 clones; approximately 84% are singletons. The sample consisted of peripheral blood. The receptors derive from a woman over 75 with acute or convalescent COVID-19. Both conserved end residues are part of each CDR3. The D gene is left open where the match is weak. Clone size is not always given. Where it is, it says once, few, many or a class for expanded clones.

j_gene | abundance | d_gene | v_gene | CDR3nt | CDR3aa
TRBJ2-2 | - | TRBD2 | TRBV2 | TGTGCCACGACTAGCGGGAGGGAGGCCGGGGAGCTGTTTTTT | CATTSGREAGELFF
TRBJ2-7 | - | - | TRBV7-9 | TGTGCCAGCAGCCGTCTAGCTAACTACGAGCAGTACTTC | CASSRLANYEQYF
TRBJ2-7 | - | TRBD2 | TRBV9 | TGTGCCAGCAGCGTTACCGGGGGGTCCTACGAGCAGTACTTC | CASSVTGGSYEQYF
TRBJ2-7 | - | - | TRBV18 | TGTGCCAGCTCACCAGAAGGGAGAAGCTCCTACGAGCAGTACTTC | CASSPEGRSSYEQYF
TRBJ2-7 | - | - | TRBV5-1 | TGCGCCAGCAGCTTGACTACCCTACCTCGGGAGCAGTACTTC | CASSLTTLPREQYF
TRBJ2-5 | - | TRBD2 | TRBV7-2 | TGTGCCAGCAGCTTAGAACGGCTAGCGGGAGGGCCTGGAGAGACCCAGTACTTC | CASSLERLAGGPGETQYF
TRBJ2-3 | once | TRBD2 | TRBV24-1 | TGTGCCACCAGTGATTTTTCTGCGGGAGGGAGAGATACGCAGTATTTT | CATSDFSAGGRDTQYF
TRBJ2-3 | - | TRBD1 | TRBV28 | TGTGCCAGCTCGGACAGGGGGCCAGATACGCAGTATTTT | CASSDRGPDTQYF
TRBJ2-1 | - | TRBD2 | TRBV7-2 | TGTGCCAGCAGCTTCGGACTAGCCGGCATGTACAATGAGCAGTTCTTC | CASSFGLAGMYNEQFF
TRBJ1-2 | - | - | TRBV6-4 | TGTGCCAGCAGTGACTCGGGGGGCTATGGCTACACCTTC | CASSDSGGYGYTF
TRBJ1-1 | - | TRBD1 | TRBV25-1 | TGTGCCAGTAGGCGACAGGGCGGCACTGAAGCTTTCTTT | CASRRQGGTEAFF
TRBJ1-1 | - | TRBD1 | TRBV28 | TGTGCCAGCAGTTCCACAGGGGCCCCTAACACTGAAGCTTTCTTT | CASSSTGAPNTEAFF
TRBJ1-1 | once | TRBD1 | TRBV27 | TGTGCCAGCAGCTCAACAGGGGTAACTGAAGCTTTCTTT | CASSSTGVTEAFF
TRBJ2-3 | - | - | TRBV7-9 | TGTGCCAGCAGCTTACTACCAGATACGCAGTATTTT | CASSLLPDTQYF
TRBJ1-1 | - | - | TRBV28 | TGTGCCAGCAAACGGGGGGGAGGCACTGAAGCTTTCTTT | CASKRGGGTEAFF
TRBJ2-5 | - | TRBD2 | TRBV2 | TGTGCCAGCAGTGAAGCGGCGTATGGGACTAGCGGTGGGGGGGGTAAGACCCAGTACTTC | CASSEAAYGTSGGGGKTQYF
TRBJ2-1 | - | - | TRBV9 | TGTGCCAGCAGCGTGAGGGGGAGCGGACGGTTCTACAATGAGCAGTTCTTC | CASSVRGSGRFYNEQFF